This T cell receptor (beta chain) is drawn from a study of cytomegalovirus exposure and HLA in healthy donors. The study's findings and limits: Some TCR beta chains (roughly 160 of them) were listed as cytomegalovirus-associated.

Germline values: CDR1 MNHEY, CDR2 SMNVEV (reference sequence). Trimming removed 1 base from V and 5 bases from J, with 18 bases in between. The CDR3 length is 17 residues. Donors came from a validation cohort of about 110 subjects, distinct from the first 666-subject cohort. Turning to this clone: Its target is unknown.

Data came from immunoSEQ multiplex PCR; TCRdb stores just in-frame clones and leaves some out. In the table there are 150,000 or so clones, 85% to 95% of which are singletons. This TCR was sampled from a man aged 18 to 30 in good health and CMV-seropositive. The gene calls are TRBV27 and TRBJ2-1; D is perhaps TRBD1 (7 bases). The material sequenced was PBMCs. The CDR3 bases are TGTGCCAGCAGTTTATGGGGACTTCAGGGGGGTCACAATGAGCAGTTCTTC. Protein product: CASSLWGLQGGHNEQFF.